This TCR beta chain stems from a study of T-cell reconstitution after alpha-beta-depleted transplantation in children (dated by TCRdb to 2015 to 2016). Study-level background: Using TCR repertoire profiling, the study quantitatively followed how T-cell immune reconstitution unfolded in children after TCRalphabeta/CD19-depleted allogeneic hematopoietic cell transplantation. Overall results and qualifications from the work: Over the following months the frequencies of hyperexpanded clones went down, and after one year T-cell counts and TCRbeta diversity were mostly credited to newly produced T cells. About two months after transplant, the apparently early recovery of alphabetaT-cell counts reportedly depended on just several hundred clones that had expanded rapidly and came from non-depleted graft cells. The high TCRbeta diversity at day 60 in some patients was ascribed to recipient T cells and intrathymic progenitors that had survived conditioning.

The sample's treatment or condition, from its label and the paper: allogeneic hematopoietic cell transplantation with graft depleted of TCRalphabeta T cells and CD19 B cells. The children who served as transplant recipients had been given grafts of TCRalphabeta/CD19-depleted allogeneic hematopoietic cells. This clonotype came up many times. Its binding antigen is unknown. The junction departs from the called germline gene at one end, perhaps through a read error. Library preparation employed PCR. The instrument was an Illumina HiSeq 2500. TCR library preparation used molecular barcoding, with unique molecular identifiers applied to normalize quantification of the TCRbeta repertoire. TCRdb handled the public reads itself, with Q25 trimming in fastp and clone calling in MiXCR, and kept productive beta chains. A single entry per CDR3 protein holds the most common genes and DNA from its merged rows. The sample table shows 85,000 to 120,000 distinct CDR3 sequences, and roughly 7.6% are seen once. Around 15% of the sample comes from the top ten.

The germline V gene supplies CDR1 MNHEY and CDR2 SVGAGI. From the cysteine through the phenylalanine, the CDR3 covers 15 amino acids. Here the CDR3 DNA is all that survives: 45 bases in frame from base 1. Here the sequenced sample was PBMCs, taken before TCRalphabeta/CD19-depleted stem cell transplant. The origin of this receptor is a boy aged 2 to 9 with acute lymphoblastic leukemia, due to receive a stem cell transplant. Recombination linked TRBV6-5 to TRBJ2-6; no D gene call is confident. The nucleotide sequence reads as follows: TGTGCCAGCAGTAACTCTGGTATGGGGGCCAACGTCCTGACTTTC. Its translation is CASSNSGMGANVLTF.